The rows below give T cell receptor beta chains drawn from one sample of a study of blood T cells in healthy people across ages. TCRdb recomputed calls from the 5' RACE reads with MiXCR, one row per CDR3 protein. This sample carries 1.5 million to 2 million distinct CDR3 sequences, approximately 50% of them seen once, and the ten largest clones take less than 2.5%. The sequenced sample was blood. These receptors all come from a woman aged 40 to 55 in good health. CDR3s include the opening cysteine and the closing phenylalanine or tryptophan. Fields, in order: V gene, J gene, clone size, D gene, CDR3 DNA, CDR3 protein. D genes are given only for firm matches. The listing skips clone size in some rows; elsewhere it reads once, few, many or a size class.

TRBV20-1	TRBJ2-1	-	TRBD2	TGCAGTGCTAGTGTTCCAGCGGGGGAGCTGGGGAATGAGCAGTTCTTC	CSASVPAGELGNEQFF
TRBV5-5	TRBJ2-5	-	TRBD2	TGTGCCAGCAGGGATAGACTAGCGGGGCCCCAAGAGACCCAGTACTTC	CASRDRLAGPQETQYF
TRBV4-3	TRBJ2-7	-	TRBD2	TGCGCCAGCAGCCACGGGGACTACAACAATGAGCAGTACTTC	CASSHGDYNNEQYF
TRBV7-9	TRBJ2-3	few	-	TGTGCCAGCAGCTTGGGGGAGGGGGGCACAGATACGCAGTATTTT	CASSLGEGGTDTQYF
TRBV7-9	TRBJ2-5	-	-	TGTGCCAGCAGCTCAGTGCCGGGGAAGCAAGAGACCCAGTACTTC	CASSSVPGKQETQYF
TRBV20-1	TRBJ2-1	many	TRBD2	TGCAGTGCTAGAGGGGAAGCGGGGAGCTCCTACAATGAGCAGTTCTTC	CSARGEAGSSYNEQFF
TRBV7-2	TRBJ1-2	-	-	TGTGCCAGCAGCTTGGGGGGGGTCCCTAACTATGGCTACACCTTC	CASSLGGVPNYGYTF
TRBV6-2/TRBV6-3	TRBJ2-2	few	-	TGTGCCAGCAGCCCGGGACGCCCCACCGGGGAGCTGTTTTTT	CASSPGRPTGELFF
TRBV29-1	TRBJ1-2	-	-	TGCAGCGTTGAAGATCTGGGACGCAACTATGGCTACACCTTC	CSVEDLGRNYGYTF
TRBV20-1	TRBJ1-1	-	TRBD1	TGCAGTGCTAGAGACCCAGTCCGGGACAGGGGAACTGAAGCTTTCTTT	CSARDPVRDRGTEAFF
TRBV29-1	TRBJ2-3	-	TRBD2	TGCAGCGTGGGCGGGAGTCGCATCTCCCTCAGCACAGATACGCAGTATTTT	CSVGGSRISLSTDTQYF
TRBV24-1	TRBJ2-1	few	TRBD2	TGTGCCACCAGTGATCCAGATAGCGGGCCCAATGAGCAGTTCTTC	CATSDPDSGPNEQFF
TRBV5-1	TRBJ2-1	-	-	TGCGCCAGCAGCTTGGCGCGAAGTGAGCAGTTCTTC	CASSLARSEQFF
TRBV7-8	TRBJ1-2	-	-	TGTGCCAGCAGCCACAGGGTTTGGGGGGATGGCTACACCTTC	CASSHRVWGDGYTF
TRBV7-9	TRBJ2-1	-	-	TGTGCCAGCAGCTTCGGGACGGATCAGTTCTTC	CASSFGTDQFF
TRBV4-2	TRBJ1-6	-	-	TGTGCCAGCAGCCAAGATCCCGAGGCACCCCTCCACTTT	CASSQDPEAPLHF
TRBV20-1	TRBJ2-5	few	TRBD2	TGCAGTGCTGTAAAGACTAGCGGGGGTAATAGGGAGACCCAGTACTTC	CSAVKTSGGNRETQYF
TRBV6-5	TRBJ1-2	once	-	TGTGCCAGCAGTTACCAGCAGGGTGTCGGTGGCTACACCTTC	CASSYQQGVGGYTF
TRBV7-2	TRBJ2-3	few	TRBD1	TGTGCCAGCAGCTTAGGGGGACAGGGGGAGGATACGCAGTATTTT	CASSLGGQGEDTQYF
TRBV20-1	TRBJ2-4	-	-	TGCAGTGCCTATGGAGGGCCTGCTGTAGCCAAAAACATTCAGTACTTC	CSAYGGPAVAKNIQYF
TRBV3-1	TRBJ2-5	-	-	TGTGCCAGCAGCCAAATCCAGGGGGGCCCGGAAGAGACCCAGTACTTC	CASSQIQGGPEETQYF
TRBV29-1	TRBJ2-7	-	-	TGCAGCGTTGGTCCGGGCCGATCCTACGAGCAGTACTTC	CSVGPGRSYEQYF